These 10 T cell receptor beta chains came from one sample sequenced in a study of CD8 T cells in Susac syndrome. Random hexamers were used to reverse transcribe an amount of about 0.45 to 1 ug RNA. A single record per CDR3 protein comes from TCRdb applying MiXCR to the immunoSEQ multiplex PCR reads. The sample holds some 120,000 distinct CDR3 sequences; about 95% are singletons and the top ten take roughly 0.11%. Sequencing input: CD4+ T cells from PBMCs. All receptors come from a human donor in good health.

The chain is built from TRBV27 and TRBJ2-7; perhaps TRBD2 as D (6 bases). Per germline, CDR1 MNHEY and CDR2 SMNVEV (reference sequence). With 6 bases removed from V and 6 bases from J, the gap between germline ends came to 18 bases. The CDR3 spans 14 residues. CDR3 residues: CASSPWAGLSEQYF. In nucleotides, the CDR3 is TGTGCCAGCAGCCCTTGGGCGGGACTGAGCGAGCAGTACTTC.

The table lists this clonotype with a count of one. The CDR3 reads CASSPTQTGSREQYF. DNA for the CDR3: TGTGCCAGCAGCCCAACTCAGACAGGGTCACGCGAGCAGTACTTC. The chain is built from TRBV3-1 and TRBJ2-7; 7 bases fit TRBD1. V gave up 4 bases and J gave up 6 bases; unmatched junction bases: 12. Germline V gene sequence: CDR1 LGHDT, CDR2 YNNKEL (reference sequence). This CDR3 has 15 residues.

The chain recombines TRBV5-1 with TRBJ2-3; 10 nucleotides agree with TRBD2. CDR1 and CDR2 (germline): SGHRS, YFSETQ. CDR3 size: 17 residues. V dropped 0 bases and J dropped 3; count of bases not matched to a gene: 7. CDR3 sequence: CASSLAPLAGRTDTQYF. The CDR3 DNA follows: TGCGCCAGCAGCTTGGCTCCACTAGCGGGAAGGACAGATACGCAGTATTTT.

This clonotype was found once. The genes are TRBV3-1 and TRBJ1-1, with 8 bases aligning to TRBD1. The CDR3 length is 13 residues. Germline CDR1 LGHDT, CDR2 YNNKEL (reference sequence). V lost 4 bases, J lost 6 bases, and 4 bases stayed unmatched. This chain's CDR3 is CASSRQGIAEAFF. In DNA form, the CDR3 reads TGTGCCAGCAGCCGACAGGGGATCGCTGAAGCTTTCTTT.

J is TRBJ2-7 and V is TRBV7-2; possible D gene TRBD2, 5 bases. The CDR3 sequence is 13 residues long. V lost 9 bases and J 3 bases, leaving 15 bases between the germline ends. The germline gives CDR1 SGHTA, CDR2 FQGNSA. DNA for the CDR3: TGTGCCAGTAGTTTAGGACGGGGCTACGAGCAGTACTTC. This translates into CASSLGRGYEQYF.

This chain connects TRBV18 to TRBJ2-2, with 8 bases matching TRBD1. V lost 2 bases and J lost 8; bases outside the gene matches: 7. Germline V lookup: CDR1 KGHSH, CDR2 LQKENI. There are 15 residues in the CDR3. DNA of the CDR3: TGTGCCAGCTCACCAGCGGACAGGGTCTCGGGGGAGCTGTTTTTT. Its translation: CASSPADRVSGELFF.

V is TRBV27 and J is TRBJ2-3; a possible D gene is TRBD2 (6 bases). V lost 3 bases, J lost 8 bases, and 15 bases lay in between. Germline V lookup: CDR1 MNHEY, CDR2 SMNVEV (reference sequence). The CDR3 totals 14 residues. CDR3 residues: CASSLDSPGGTQYF. The CDR3 DNA reads TGTGCCAGCAGTTTGGACTCTCCCGGGGGTACGCAGTATTTT.

The chain combines TRBV3-1 with TRBJ2-1, with 8 nucleotides matching TRBD2. With V trimmed by 3 bases and J by 4 bases, 8 bases remained unmatched. Germline CDR1 LGHDT, CDR2 YNNKEL (reference sequence). CDR3 length: 16 amino acids. CDR3 nucleotide sequence: TGTGCCAGCAGCCACGGGAGCGGGGGCGGATACAATGAGCAGTTCTTC. Translating gives CASSHGSGGGYNEQFF.

The chain joins TRBV24-1 to TRBJ2-1; 10 bases are shared with TRBD2. Germline assignment: CDR1 KGHDR and CDR2 SFDVKD. Trimming cost V 3 bases and J 8 bases; bases outside gene matches: 6. The CDR3 extends over 15 amino acids. In DNA form, the CDR3 reads TGTGCCACCAGTGATATGAGCGGGAGGGCCTATGAGCAGTTCTTC. As protein: CATSDMSGRAYEQFF.

This clonotype was observed a handful of times. The chain couples TRBV5-1 to TRBJ1-2; TRBD1 matches at 12 bases. CDR1 and CDR2 (germline): SGHRS, YFSETQ. The CDR3 has 15 residues. V lost 4 bases and J lost 6; bases outside the gene matches: 7. The CDR3 region has the DNA TGCGCCAGCAGCATCGACCGGGACAGGGGGCATGGCTACACCTTC. The encoded protein is CASSIDRDRGHGYTF. Full variable domain (outside the CDR3, taken from reference TRBV5-1 and TRBJ1-2): KAGVTQTPRYLIKTRGQQVTLSCSPISGHRSVSWYQQTPGQGLQFLFEYFSETQRNKGNFPGRFSGRQFSNSRSEMNVSTLELGDSALYLCASSIDRDRGHGYTFGSGTRLTVV.